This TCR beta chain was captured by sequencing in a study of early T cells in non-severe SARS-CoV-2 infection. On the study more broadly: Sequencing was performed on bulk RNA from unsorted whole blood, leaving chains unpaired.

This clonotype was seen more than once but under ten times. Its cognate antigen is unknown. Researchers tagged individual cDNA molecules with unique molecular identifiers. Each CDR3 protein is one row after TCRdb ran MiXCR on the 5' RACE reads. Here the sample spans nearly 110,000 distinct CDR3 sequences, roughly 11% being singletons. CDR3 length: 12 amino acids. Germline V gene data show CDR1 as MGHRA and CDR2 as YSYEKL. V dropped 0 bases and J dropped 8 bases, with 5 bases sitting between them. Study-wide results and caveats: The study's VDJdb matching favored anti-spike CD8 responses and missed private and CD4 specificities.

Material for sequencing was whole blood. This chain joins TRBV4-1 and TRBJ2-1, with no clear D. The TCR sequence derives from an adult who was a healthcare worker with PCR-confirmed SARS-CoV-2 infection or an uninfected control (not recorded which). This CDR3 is CASSQDSDEQFF. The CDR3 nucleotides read TGCGCCAGCAGCCAAGACTCAGATGAGCAGTTCTTC.